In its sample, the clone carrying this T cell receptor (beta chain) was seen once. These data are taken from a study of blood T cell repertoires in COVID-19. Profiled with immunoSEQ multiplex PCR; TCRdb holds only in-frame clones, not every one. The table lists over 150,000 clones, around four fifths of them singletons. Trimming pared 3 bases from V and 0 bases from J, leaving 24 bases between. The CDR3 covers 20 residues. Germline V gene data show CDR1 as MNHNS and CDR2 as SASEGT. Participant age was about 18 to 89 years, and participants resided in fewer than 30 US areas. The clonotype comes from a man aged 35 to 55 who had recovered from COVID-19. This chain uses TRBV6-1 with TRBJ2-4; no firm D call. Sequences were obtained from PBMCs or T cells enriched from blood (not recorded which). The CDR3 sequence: CASSELRGRQTNLAKNIQYF. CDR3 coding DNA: TGTGCCAGCAGTGAGTTGAGAGGTCGCCAAACCAACCTAGCCAAAAACATTCAGTACTTC.